This record covers a single T cell receptor beta chain. Only in-frame clones appear in the TCRdb table, and some are missing; sequencing was by immunoSEQ multiplex PCR. This table has 150,000 to 200,000 clones, around 93% appearing once. The source of the sample is a study of T cell responses to AZD1222 COVID-19 vaccine. The CDR3 length is 14 residues. Germline V gene data show CDR1 as SGDLS and CDR2 as YYNGEE. V lost 0 bases, J lost 3 bases, and 9 bases lay in between. This receptor was taken from an adult in good health. J is TRBJ1-1 and V is TRBV9, with D hard to call. Source: peripheral blood, taken on day 0 of AZD1222 vaccination. The CDR3 loop reads CASSVDRFYTEAFF. The CDR3 nucleotides read TGTGCCAGCAGCGTAGATCGGTTTTACACTGAAGCTTTCTTT.